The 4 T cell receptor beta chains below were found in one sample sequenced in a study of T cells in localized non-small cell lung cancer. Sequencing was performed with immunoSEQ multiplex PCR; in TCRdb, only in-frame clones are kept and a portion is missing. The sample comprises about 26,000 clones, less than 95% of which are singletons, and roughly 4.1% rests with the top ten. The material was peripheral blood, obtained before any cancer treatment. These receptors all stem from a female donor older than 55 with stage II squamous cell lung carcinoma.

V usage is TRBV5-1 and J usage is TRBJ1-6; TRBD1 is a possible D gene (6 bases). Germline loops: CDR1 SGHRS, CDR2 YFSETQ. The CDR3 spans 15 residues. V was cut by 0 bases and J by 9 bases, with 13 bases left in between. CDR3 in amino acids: CASSLAAGDGSPLHF. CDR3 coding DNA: TGCGCCAGCAGCTTGGCTGCAGGGGACGGTTCACCCCTCCACTTT.

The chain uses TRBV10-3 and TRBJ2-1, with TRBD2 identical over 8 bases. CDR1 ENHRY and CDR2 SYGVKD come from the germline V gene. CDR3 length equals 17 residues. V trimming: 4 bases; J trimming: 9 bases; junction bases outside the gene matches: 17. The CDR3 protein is CAISVKTGTRGAGEQFF. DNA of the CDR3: TGTGCCATCAGTGTCAAGACCGGGACTAGAGGGGCGGGTGAGCAGTTCTTC.

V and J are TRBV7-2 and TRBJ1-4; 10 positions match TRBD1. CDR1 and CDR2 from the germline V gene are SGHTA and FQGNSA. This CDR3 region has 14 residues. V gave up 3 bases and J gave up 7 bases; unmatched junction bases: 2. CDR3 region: CASSLGQGSEKLFF. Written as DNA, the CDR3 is TGTGCCAGCAGCTTGGGACAGGGGAGTGAAAAACTGTTTTTT.

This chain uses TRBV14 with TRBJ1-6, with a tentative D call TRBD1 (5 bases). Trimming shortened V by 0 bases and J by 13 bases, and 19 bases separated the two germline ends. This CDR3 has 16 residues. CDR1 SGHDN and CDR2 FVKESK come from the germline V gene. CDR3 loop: CASSQDEGAVWVPLHF. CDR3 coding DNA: TGTGCCAGCAGCCAAGATGAAGGGGCCGTTTGGGTTCCCCTCCACTTT.